There are many counts of the clone carrying this T cell receptor (beta chain). The V gene's germline CDR1 is LNHDA and CDR2 SQIVND (reference sequence). The CDR3 is 15 amino acids. Trimming cost V 6 bases and J 3 bases, with 18 bases left between them. Via MiXCR, TCRdb re-called the multiplex PCR reads, giving one row per CDR3 protein. The sample lists some 170,000 distinct CDR3 sequences, 30% to 35% occurring once. This record belongs to a study of breast tumors, draining lymph nodes, adjacent tissues. The lymph nodes were axillary draining lymph nodes from breast cancer patients. This chain connects TRBV19 to TRBJ2-7; D is undetermined. The specimen was axillary lymph node tissue. The TCR comes from a female donor with breast cancer. Some clones in this sample may be carry-over from other donors' samples. CDR3 sequence (DNA): TGTGCCAGTAGCGCCCAAAGGCAGGCACACTACGAGCAGTACTTC. Amino acid sequence: CASSAQRQAHYEQYF.